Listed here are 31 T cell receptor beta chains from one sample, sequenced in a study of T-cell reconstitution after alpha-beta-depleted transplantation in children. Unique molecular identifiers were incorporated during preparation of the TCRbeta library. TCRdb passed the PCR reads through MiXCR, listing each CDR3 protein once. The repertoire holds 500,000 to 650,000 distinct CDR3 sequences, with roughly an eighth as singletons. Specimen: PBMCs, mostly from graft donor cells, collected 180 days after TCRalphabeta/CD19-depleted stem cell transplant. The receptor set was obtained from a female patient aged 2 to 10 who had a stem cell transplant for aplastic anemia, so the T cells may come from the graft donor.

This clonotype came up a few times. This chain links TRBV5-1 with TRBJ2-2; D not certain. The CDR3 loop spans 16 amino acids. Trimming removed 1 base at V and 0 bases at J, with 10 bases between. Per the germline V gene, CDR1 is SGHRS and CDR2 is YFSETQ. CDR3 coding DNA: TGCGCCAGCAGCTTGCTAGGACCGCCGAACACCGGGGAGCTGTTTTTT. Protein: CASSLLGPPNTGELFF.

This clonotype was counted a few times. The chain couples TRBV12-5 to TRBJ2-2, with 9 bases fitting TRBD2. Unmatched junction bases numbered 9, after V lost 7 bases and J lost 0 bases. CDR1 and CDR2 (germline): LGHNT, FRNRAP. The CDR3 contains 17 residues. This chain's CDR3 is CASAAGLAEANTGELFF. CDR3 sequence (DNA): TGTGCTAGTGCCGCGGGACTAGCCGAGGCGAACACCGGGGAGCTGTTTTTT.

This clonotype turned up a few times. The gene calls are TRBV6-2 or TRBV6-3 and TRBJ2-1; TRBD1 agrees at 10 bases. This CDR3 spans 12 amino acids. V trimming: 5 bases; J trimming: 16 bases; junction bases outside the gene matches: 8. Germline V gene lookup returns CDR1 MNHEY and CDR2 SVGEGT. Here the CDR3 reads CASSSDRGQGFF. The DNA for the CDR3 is TGTGCCAGCAGTAGCGACAGGGGGCAAGGTTTCTTC.

The CDR3 spells CASSLRDRGPQYF. The CDR3 bases are TGTGCCAGCAGCCTAAGGGACAGGGGCCCGCAGTATTTT. The rearrangement uses TRBV7-2 and TRBJ2-3; TRBD1 aligns across 10 bases. This CDR3 is 13 amino acids long. Germline-derived CDR1 and CDR2 are SGHTA and FQGNSA. Losses at the gene ends were 5 bases for V and 10 bases for J; bases not matched to a gene: 6.

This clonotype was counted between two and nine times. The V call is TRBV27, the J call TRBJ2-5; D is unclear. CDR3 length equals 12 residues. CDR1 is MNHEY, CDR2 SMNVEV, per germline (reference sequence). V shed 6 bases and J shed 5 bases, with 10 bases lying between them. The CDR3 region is CASSPYGETQYF. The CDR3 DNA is TGTGCCAGCAGCCCCTATGGGGAGACCCAGTACTTC.

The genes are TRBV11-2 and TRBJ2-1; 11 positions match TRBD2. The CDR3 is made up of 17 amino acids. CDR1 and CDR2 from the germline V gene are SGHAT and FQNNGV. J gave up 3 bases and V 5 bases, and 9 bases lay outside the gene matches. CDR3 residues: CASSINSGRAYYNEQFF. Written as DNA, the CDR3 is TGTGCCAGCAGCATAAATAGCGGGAGGGCCTACTACAATGAGCAGTTCTTC.

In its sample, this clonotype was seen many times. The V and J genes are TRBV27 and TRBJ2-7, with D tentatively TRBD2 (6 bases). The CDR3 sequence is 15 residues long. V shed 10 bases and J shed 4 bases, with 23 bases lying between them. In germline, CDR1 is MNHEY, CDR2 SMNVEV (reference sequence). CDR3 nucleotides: TGTGCCACCGCGACTCTACCGAGGAGGGCTTACGAGCAGTACTTC. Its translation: CATATLPRRAYEQYF.

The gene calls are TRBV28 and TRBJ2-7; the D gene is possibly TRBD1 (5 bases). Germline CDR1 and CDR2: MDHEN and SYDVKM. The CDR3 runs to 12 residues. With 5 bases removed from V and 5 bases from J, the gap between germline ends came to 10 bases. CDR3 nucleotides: TGTGCCAGCAGTCCCCTGGGGCACGAGCAGTACTTC. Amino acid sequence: CASSPLGHEQYF. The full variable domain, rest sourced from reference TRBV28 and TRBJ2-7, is DVKVTQSSRYLVKRTGEKVFLECVQDMDHENMFWYRQDPGLGLRLIYFSYDVKMKEKGDIPEGYSVSREKKERFSLILESASTNQTSMYLCASSPLGHEQYFGPGTRLTVT.

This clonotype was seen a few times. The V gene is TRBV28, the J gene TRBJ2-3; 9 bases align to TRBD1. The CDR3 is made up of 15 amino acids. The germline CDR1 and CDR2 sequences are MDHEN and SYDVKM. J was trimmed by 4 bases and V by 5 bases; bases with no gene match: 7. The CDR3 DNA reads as TGTGCCAGCAGTCGCCGGGACAGGGACTCAGATACGCAGTATTTT. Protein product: CASSRRDRDSDTQYF.

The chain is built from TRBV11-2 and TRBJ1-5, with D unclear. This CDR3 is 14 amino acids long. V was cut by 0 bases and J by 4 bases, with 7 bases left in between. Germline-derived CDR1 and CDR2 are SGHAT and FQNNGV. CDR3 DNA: TGTGCCAGCAGCTTAGATTTAGCGAATCAGCCCCAGCATTTT. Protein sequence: CASSLDLANQPQHF. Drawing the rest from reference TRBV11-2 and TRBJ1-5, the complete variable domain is EAGVAQSPRYKIIEKRQSVAFWCNPISGHATLYWYQQILGQGPKLLIQFQNNGVVDDSQLPKDRFSAERLKGVDSTLKIQPAKLEDSAVYLCASSLDLANQPQHFGDGTRLSIL.

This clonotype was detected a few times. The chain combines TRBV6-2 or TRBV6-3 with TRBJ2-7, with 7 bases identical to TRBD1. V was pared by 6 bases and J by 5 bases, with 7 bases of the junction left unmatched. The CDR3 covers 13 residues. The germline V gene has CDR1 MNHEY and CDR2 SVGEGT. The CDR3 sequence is CASRRTGINEQYV. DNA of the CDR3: TGTGCCAGCAGGCGGACAGGAATCAACGAGCAGTACGTC.

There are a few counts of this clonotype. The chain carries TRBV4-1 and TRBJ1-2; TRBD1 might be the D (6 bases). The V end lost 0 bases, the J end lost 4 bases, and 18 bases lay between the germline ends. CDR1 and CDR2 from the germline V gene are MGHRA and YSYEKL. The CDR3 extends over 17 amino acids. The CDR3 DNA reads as TGCGCCAGCAGCCAAGATGGCACAGGGATTCGCGGCTATGGCTACACCTTC. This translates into CASSQDGTGIRGYGYTF.

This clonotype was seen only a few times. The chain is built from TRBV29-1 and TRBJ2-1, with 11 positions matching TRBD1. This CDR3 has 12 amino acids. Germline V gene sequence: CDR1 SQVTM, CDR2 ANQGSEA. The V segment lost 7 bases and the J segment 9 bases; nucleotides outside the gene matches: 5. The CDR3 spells CSAGTGGGEQFF. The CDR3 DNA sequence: TGCAGCGCCGGGACAGGGGGGGGTGAGCAGTTCTTC.

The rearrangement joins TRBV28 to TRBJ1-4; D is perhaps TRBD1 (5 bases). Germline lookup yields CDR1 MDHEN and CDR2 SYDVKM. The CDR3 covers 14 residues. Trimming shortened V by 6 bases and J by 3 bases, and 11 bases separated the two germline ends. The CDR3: CASSHGGSNEKLFF. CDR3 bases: TGTGCCAGCAGCCATGGGGGGTCTAATGAAAAACTGTTTTTT.

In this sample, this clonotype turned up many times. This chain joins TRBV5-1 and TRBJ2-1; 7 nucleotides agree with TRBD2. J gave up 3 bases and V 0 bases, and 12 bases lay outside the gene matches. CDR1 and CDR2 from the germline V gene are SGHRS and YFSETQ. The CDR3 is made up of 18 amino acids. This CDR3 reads CASSLEKGLGDFYNEQFF. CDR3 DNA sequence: TGCGCCAGCAGCTTGGAGAAAGGACTAGGCGACTTCTACAATGAGCAGTTCTTC. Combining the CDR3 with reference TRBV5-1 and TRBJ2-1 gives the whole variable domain KAGVTQTPRYLIKTRGQQVTLSCSPISGHRSVSWYQQTPGQGLQFLFEYFSETQRNKGNFPGRFSGRQFSNSRSEMNVSTLELGDSALYLCASSLEKGLGDFYNEQFFGPGTRLTVL.

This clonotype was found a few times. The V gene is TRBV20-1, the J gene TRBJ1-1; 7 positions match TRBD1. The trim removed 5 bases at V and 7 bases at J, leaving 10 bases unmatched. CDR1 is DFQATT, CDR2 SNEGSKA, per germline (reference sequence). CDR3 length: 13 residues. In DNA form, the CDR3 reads TGCAGTGCTGAACCCCAACAGGGGAATGAAGCTTTCTTT. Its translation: CSAEPQQGNEAFF.

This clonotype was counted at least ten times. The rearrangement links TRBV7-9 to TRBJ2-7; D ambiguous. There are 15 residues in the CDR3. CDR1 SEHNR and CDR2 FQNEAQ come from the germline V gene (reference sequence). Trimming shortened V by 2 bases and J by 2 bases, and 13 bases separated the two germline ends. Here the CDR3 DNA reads TGTGCCAGCAGCTTAAATCAGCTCAATCCCTACGAGCAGTACTTC. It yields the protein CASSLNQLNPYEQYF. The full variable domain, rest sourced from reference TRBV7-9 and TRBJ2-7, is DTGVSQNPRHKITKRGQNVTFRCDPISEHNRLYWYRQTLGQGPEFLTYFQNEAQLEKSRLLSDRFSAERPKGSFSTLEIQRTEQGDSAMYLCASSLNQLNPYEQYFGPGTRLTVT.

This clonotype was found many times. CDR3 protein: CASSSDRGNWGTQYF. The CDR3 DNA reads as TGTGCCAGCAGTTCGGACAGGGGGAATTGGGGGACCCAGTACTTC. This sequence joins TRBV28 and TRBJ2-5, with 10 bases lining up with TRBD1. V lost 4 bases to trimming and J lost 7 bases; unmatched junction nucleotides: 9. This CDR3 contains 15 residues. CDR1 MDHEN and CDR2 SYDVKM come from the germline V gene.

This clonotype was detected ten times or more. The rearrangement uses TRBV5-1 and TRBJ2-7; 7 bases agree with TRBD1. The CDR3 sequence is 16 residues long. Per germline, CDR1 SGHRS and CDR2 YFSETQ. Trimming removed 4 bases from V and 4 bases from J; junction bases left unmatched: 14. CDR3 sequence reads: CASSLGAGTAYYEQYF. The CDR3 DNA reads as TGCGCCAGCAGCCTAGGAGCCGGGACAGCCTATTACGAGCAGTACTTC.

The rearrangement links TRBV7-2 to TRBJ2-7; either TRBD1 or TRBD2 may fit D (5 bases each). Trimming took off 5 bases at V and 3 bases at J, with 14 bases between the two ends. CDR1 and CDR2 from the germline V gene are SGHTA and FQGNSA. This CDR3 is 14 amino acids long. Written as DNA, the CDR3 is TGTGCCAGCAGCCAGGGACCAGGAGACTACGAGCAGTACGTC. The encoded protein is CASSQGPGDYEQYV.

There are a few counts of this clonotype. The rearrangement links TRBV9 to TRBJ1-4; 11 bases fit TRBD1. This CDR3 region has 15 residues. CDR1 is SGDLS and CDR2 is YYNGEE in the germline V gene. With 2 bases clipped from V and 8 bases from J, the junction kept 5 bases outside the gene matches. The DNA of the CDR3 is TGTGCCAGCAGCGTCTCAGGACAGGGGGCGGAAAAACTGTTTTTT. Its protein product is CASSVSGQGAEKLFF.

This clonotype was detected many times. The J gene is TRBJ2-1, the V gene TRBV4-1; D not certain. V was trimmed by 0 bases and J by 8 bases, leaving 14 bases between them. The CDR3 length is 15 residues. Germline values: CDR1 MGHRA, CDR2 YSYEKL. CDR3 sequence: CASSQELRTTDEQFF. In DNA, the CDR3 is TGCGCCAGCAGCCAAGAACTAAGAACTACGGATGAGCAGTTCTTC.

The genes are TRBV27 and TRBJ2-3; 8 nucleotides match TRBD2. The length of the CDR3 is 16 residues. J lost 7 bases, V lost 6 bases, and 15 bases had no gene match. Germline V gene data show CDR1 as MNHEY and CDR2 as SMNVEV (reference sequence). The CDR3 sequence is CASSPREGRPPYTQYF. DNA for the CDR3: TGTGCCAGCAGCCCCCGGGAGGGGCGCCCACCATATACGCAGTATTTT.

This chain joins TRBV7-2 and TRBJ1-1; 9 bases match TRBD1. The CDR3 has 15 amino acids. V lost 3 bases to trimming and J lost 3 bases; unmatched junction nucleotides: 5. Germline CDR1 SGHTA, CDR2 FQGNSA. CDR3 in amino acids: CASSLGQGLYTEAFF. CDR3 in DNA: TGTGCCAGCAGCTTGGGACAGGGTCTATACACTGAAGCTTTCTTT.

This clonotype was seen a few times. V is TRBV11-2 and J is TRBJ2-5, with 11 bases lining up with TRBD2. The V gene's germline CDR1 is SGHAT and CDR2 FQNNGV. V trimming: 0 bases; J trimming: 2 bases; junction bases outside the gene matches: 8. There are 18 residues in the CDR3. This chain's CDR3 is CASSLDYQLAGGQETQYF. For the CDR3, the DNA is TGTGCCAGCAGCTTAGACTATCAGCTAGCGGGAGGACAAGAGACCCAGTACTTC.

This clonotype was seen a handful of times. CDR3 sequence: CASGYREGNTF. The CDR3 DNA sequence: TGTGCCAGCGGATACAGGGAAGGGAACACCTTC. The chain links TRBV6-5 to TRBJ1-2; D might be TRBD1 (6 bases). In germline, CDR1 is MNHEY, CDR2 SVGAGI. V lost 8 bases, J lost 12 bases, and 16 bases lay in between. CDR3 length: 11 residues.

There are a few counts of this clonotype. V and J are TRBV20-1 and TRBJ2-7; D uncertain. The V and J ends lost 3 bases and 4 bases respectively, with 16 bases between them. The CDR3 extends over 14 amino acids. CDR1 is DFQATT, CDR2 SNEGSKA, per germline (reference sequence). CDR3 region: CSASLAVSIYEQYF. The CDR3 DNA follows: TGCAGTGCTAGCCTGGCGGTCTCGATATACGAGCAGTACTTC.

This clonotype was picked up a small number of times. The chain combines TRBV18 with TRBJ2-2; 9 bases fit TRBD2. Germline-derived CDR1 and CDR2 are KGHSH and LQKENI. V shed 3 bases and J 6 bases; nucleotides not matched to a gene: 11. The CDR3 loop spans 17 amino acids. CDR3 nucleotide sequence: TGTGCCAGCTCACCTTCAGTAGCGGGAGTTTTTTCCGGGGAGCTGTTTTTT. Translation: CASSPSVAGVFSGELFF.

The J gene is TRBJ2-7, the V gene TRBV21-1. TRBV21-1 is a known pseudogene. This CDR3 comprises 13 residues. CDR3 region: CASSRLRGREQYV. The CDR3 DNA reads TGTGCCAGCAGCAGATTGAGAGGACGTGAGCAGTACGTC.

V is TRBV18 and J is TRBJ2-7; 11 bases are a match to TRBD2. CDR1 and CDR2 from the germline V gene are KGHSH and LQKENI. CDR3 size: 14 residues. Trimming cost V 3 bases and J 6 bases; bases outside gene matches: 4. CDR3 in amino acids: CASSPTTSGAEQYF. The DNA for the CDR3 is TGTGCCAGCTCACCCACGACTAGCGGGGCCGAGCAGTACTTC.

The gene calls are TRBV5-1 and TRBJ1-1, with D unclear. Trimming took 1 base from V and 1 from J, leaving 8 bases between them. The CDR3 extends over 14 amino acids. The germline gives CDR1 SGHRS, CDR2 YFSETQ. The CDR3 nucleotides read TGCGCCAGCAGCTTGCTGGGAACGAACACTGAAGCTTTCTTT. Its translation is CASSLLGTNTEAFF.